This entry lists 7 T cell receptor beta chains sequenced from one sample in a study of T-cell memory formation after mild COVID-19. Via MiXCR, TCRdb re-called the 5' RACE reads, giving one row per CDR3 protein. The sample contains 150,000 to 200,000 distinct CDR3 sequences, around a tenth of which appear only once. Source material: PBMCs or a T cell subset sorted from them (not recorded which). Receptor source: a man between 18 and 29 years old who had mild COVID-19 (a few samples of this study predate the infection). Cell type and time point are not known.

This chain uses TRBV7-8 with TRBJ2-7, with D unclear. The CDR3 is 15 amino acids. Germline lookup yields CDR1 SGHVS and CDR2 FQNEAQ. Trimming took 5 bases from V and 0 from J, leaving 14 bases between them. The CDR3 loop is CASSARRISSYEQYV. Written as DNA, the CDR3 is TGTGCCAGCAGCGCGAGGCGGATTAGCTCCTACGAGCAGTACGTC.

V usage is TRBV16 and J usage is TRBJ2-5; D remains unclear. CDR3 length equals 16 residues. V lost 2 bases and J lost 4, with 17 bases in between. Germline CDR1 reads KGHSY; CDR2 reads FQNENV. CDR3 amino acids: CASSQKTGLWGETQYF. The CDR3 coding sequence is TGTGCCAGCAGCCAAAAGACGGGCCTATGGGGAGAGACCCAGTACTTC. The full variable domain, completed using reference TRBV16 and TRBJ2-5, is GEEVAQTPKHLVRGEGQKAKLYCAPIKGHSYVFWYQQVLKNEFKFLISFQNENVFDETGMPKERFSAKCLPNSPCSLEIQATKLEDSAVYFCASSQKTGLWGETQYFGPGTRLLVL.

This clonotype was recorded at least ten times. V and J are TRBV5-1 and TRBJ2-3; D gene uncertain. Germline V gene sequence: CDR1 SGHRS, CDR2 YFSETQ. Trimming shortened V by 0 bases and J by 0 bases, and 14 bases separated the two germline ends. The length of the CDR3 is 17 residues. CDR3 region: CASSLGRNFFSTDTQYF. The CDR3 nucleotides read TGCGCCAGCAGCTTGGGCAGAAACTTCTTTAGCACAGATACGCAGTATTTT. Drawing the rest from reference TRBV5-1 and TRBJ2-3, the complete variable domain is KAGVTQTPRYLIKTRGQQVTLSCSPISGHRSVSWYQQTPGQGLQFLFEYFSETQRNKGNFPGRFSGRQFSNSRSEMNVSTLELGDSALYLCASSLGRNFFSTDTQYFGPGTRLTVL.

This clonotype was counted a few times. The J gene is TRBJ2-1, the V gene TRBV20-1; 9 bases align to TRBD2. CDR1 DFQATT and CDR2 SNEGSKA come from the germline V gene (reference sequence). V was pared by 8 bases and J by 5 bases, with 7 bases of the junction left unmatched. The length of the CDR3 is 13 residues. The CDR3: CSSSRGGDNEQFF. The CDR3 DNA reads as TGCAGTTCTTCGCGGGGGGGTGACAATGAGCAGTTCTTC.

This chain connects TRBV6-5 to TRBJ2-2; no definite D call. The CDR3 is 14 residues long. The ends were cut back, 0 bases at V and 7 bases at J, with 9 bases in the middle. CDR1 MNHEY and CDR2 SVGAGI come from the germline V gene. In nucleotides, the CDR3 is TGTGCCAGCAGTTACTCTGCGGTCTACGGGGAGCTGTTTTTT. It is translated as CASSYSAVYGELFF.

This clonotype was detected a few times. V is TRBV10-3 and J is TRBJ2-5; D ambiguous. Trimming shortened V by 8 bases and J by 5 bases, and 6 bases separated the two germline ends. Per germline, CDR1 ENHRY and CDR2 SYGVKD. The CDR3 length is 10 residues. CDR3: CAIGMETQYF. The CDR3 DNA is TGTGCCATCGGGATGGAGACCCAGTACTTC.

This clonotype was recorded a few times. The gene calls are TRBV5-1 and TRBJ2-1, with 8 bases aligning to TRBD2. The length of the CDR3 is 17 residues. Germline values: CDR1 SGHRS, CDR2 YFSETQ. V was pared by 0 bases and J by 3 bases, with 8 bases of the junction left unmatched. The CDR3 region is CASSLDLAGLLYNEQFF. CDR3 DNA: TGCGCCAGCAGCTTGGATTTAGCGGGACTGCTCTACAATGAGCAGTTCTTC.